These 15 T cell receptor beta chains were all obtained from the same sample, sequenced in a study of cytomegalovirus exposure and HLA in healthy donors. Data came from immunoSEQ multiplex PCR; TCRdb stores just in-frame clones and leaves some out. The sample has approximately 260,000 clones, approximately 84% seen once. Sequenced material: PBMCs. These receptors all come from a woman younger than 45 in good health and CMV-seropositive.

This clone has a handful of counts. The genes are TRBV27 and TRBJ2-7, with 7 bases aligning to TRBD2. Germline loops: CDR1 MNHEY, CDR2 SMNVEV (reference sequence). This CDR3 has 15 residues. Germline trimming cut 1 base from V and 5 bases from J; bases unmatched to any gene: 8. The CDR3 coding sequence is TGTGCCAGCAGTTTATTCGGCGGGAGATTGGACGAGCAGTACTTC. Translated: CASSLFGGRLDEQYF.

The V and J genes are TRBV10-2 and TRBJ2-3; 9 bases agree with TRBD2. With 0 bases clipped from V and 4 bases from J, the junction kept 8 bases outside the gene matches. Germline CDR1 reads WSHSY; CDR2 reads SAAADI. The CDR3 is made up of 17 amino acids. CDR3 protein: CASSESPSGDGPDTQYF. The CDR3 nucleotides read TGCGCCAGCAGTGAGTCTCCTAGCGGGGATGGTCCAGATACGCAGTATTTT.

V is TRBV25-1 and J is TRBJ2-1; 8 bases align to TRBD2. Germline V gene sequence: CDR1 MGHDK, CDR2 SYGVNS. The CDR3 consists of 15 residues. The ends lost 3 bases at V and 1 base at J; junction bases unmatched: 2. Here the CDR3 reads CASSDPGGSYNEQFF. Here the CDR3 DNA reads TGTGCCAGCAGTGACCCGGGAGGGTCCTACAATGAGCAGTTCTTC.

To note about this clone: A read error may account for a junction end that differs from germline. The chain uses TRBV6-1 and TRBJ2-3; 7 bases align to TRBD2. Germline V gene data show CDR1 as MNHNS and CDR2 as SASEGT. This CDR3 contains 16 residues. This CDR3 is CAISDPSGFGTDTQYF. In DNA, the CDR3 is TGTGCCATCAGTGACCCTAGCGGCTTTGGCACAGATACGCAGTATTTT.

The chain links TRBV5-1 to TRBJ2-3; perhaps TRBD2 as D (6 bases). V was clipped by 0 bases and J by 2 bases, with 13 bases between them. Germline V CDR1 and CDR2: SGHRS, YFSETQ. There are 16 residues in the CDR3. CDR3 sequence: CASSLVGGATTDTQYF. CDR3 nucleotide sequence: TGCGCCAGCAGCTTGGTGGGGGGAGCGACCACAGATACGCAGTATTTT.

The rearrangement uses TRBV5-8 and TRBJ2-3, with D perhaps matching TRBD2 (5 bases). CDR3 size: 14 residues. Trimming cost V 2 bases and J 6 bases, with 13 bases left between them. In germline, CDR1 is SGHTS, CDR2 YDEGEE. CDR3 sequence: CASSLEGSVDTQYF. The DNA of the CDR3 is TGTGCCAGCAGCTTAGAGGGCTCAGTGGATACGCAGTATTTT. The entire variable domain, with the rest obtained from reference TRBV5-8 and TRBJ2-3, is as follows: EAGVTQSPTHLIKTRGQQATLRCSPISGHTSVYWYQQALGLGLQFLLWYDEGEERNRGNFPPRFSGRQFPNYSSELNVNALELEDSALYLCASSLEGSVDTQYFGPGTRLTVL.

This clone was observed once. V usage is TRBV25-1 and J usage is TRBJ2-1; 7 bases line up with TRBD2. V trimming: 4 bases; J trimming: 4 bases; junction bases outside the gene matches: 10. In germline, CDR1 is MGHDK, CDR2 SYGVNS. The CDR3 is made up of 16 amino acids. This chain's CDR3 is CASSVEKAGPYNEQFF. CDR3 nucleotides: TGTGCCAGCAGTGTCGAAAAAGCGGGACCGTACAATGAGCAGTTCTTC.

This clone was counted between two and nine times. CDR3 sequence: CASSPTPFDTGELFF. The CDR3 bases are TGTGCCAGCAGCCCTACCCCTTTTGACACCGGGGAGCTGTTTTTT. The V call is TRBV7-3, the J call TRBJ2-2; D is undetermined. CDR1 and CDR2 from the germline V gene are SGHTA and FQGTGA. Trimming removed 5 bases from V and 3 bases from J, with 13 bases in between. The CDR3 contains 15 residues.

This CDR3 is CSVVGQHYEQYF. The CDR3 coding sequence is TGCAGCGTCGTGGGACAGCATTACGAGCAGTACTTC. The chain employs TRBV29-1 and TRBJ2-7; 7 bases match TRBD1. The CDR3 has 12 residues. Unmatched junction bases numbered 6, after V lost 6 bases and J lost 4 bases. Germline values: CDR1 SQVTM, CDR2 ANQGSEA.

The rearrangement links TRBV5-1 to TRBJ1-5, with 11 bases matching TRBD1. The CDR3 runs to 16 residues. In germline, CDR1 is SGHRS, CDR2 YFSETQ. V trimming: 1 base; J trimming: 6 bases; junction bases outside the gene matches: 6. CDR3 sequence: CASSLTGTGGGQPQHF. In DNA, the CDR3 is TGCGCCAGCAGCTTGACCGGGACAGGGGGAGGTCAGCCCCAGCATTTT.

V and J are TRBV19 and TRBJ1-2; 7 bases map to TRBD1. The germline CDR1 and CDR2 sequences are LNHDA and SQIVND (reference sequence). The length of the CDR3 is 13 residues. J was trimmed by 8 bases and V by 6 bases; bases with no gene match: 9. CDR3 loop: CASSRGVEKGYTF. The CDR3 nucleotides read TGTGCCAGTAGCAGGGGGGTTGAAAAAGGCTACACCTTC.

The rearrangement links TRBV9 to TRBJ2-6; D perhaps matches TRBD2 (6 bases). CDR3 size: 15 residues. Germline CDR1 reads SGDLS; CDR2 reads YYNGEE. V gave up 6 bases and J gave up 2 bases, with 12 bases separating them. The chain's CDR3 is CASTQTGAGANVLTF. The CDR3 DNA is TGTGCCAGCACCCAAACGGGGGCTGGGGCCAACGTCCTGACTTTC.

J is TRBJ2-1 and V is TRBV18; 9 nucleotides agree with TRBD2. There are 15 residues in the CDR3. With 1 base clipped from V and 8 bases from J, the junction kept 6 bases outside the gene matches. Germline CDR1 reads KGHSH; CDR2 reads LQKENI. This CDR3 is CASSPLAGVFDEQFF. The CDR3 coding sequence is TGTGCCAGCTCACCACTAGCGGGAGTTTTCGATGAGCAGTTCTTC.

This clone appeared once. The genes are TRBV30 and TRBJ2-1; D is unclear. Between the trimmed V and J ends, which lost 2 bases and 8 bases, there was a span of 7 bases. The CDR3 is 11 residues long. The V gene's germline CDR1 is GTSNPN and CDR2 SVGIG (reference sequence). The CDR3 bases are TGTGCCTGGAGTTCGGAGCATGAGCAGTTCTTC. The encoded protein is CAWSSEHEQFF.

J is TRBJ1-1 and V is TRBV7-6; weak D call: TRBD1 (5 bases). The V gene's germline CDR1 is SGHVS and CDR2 FNYEAQ. V dropped 4 bases and J dropped 5 bases, with 11 bases sitting between them. The CDR3 runs 13 residues. CDR3 amino acids: CASSSGHTTEAFF. CDR3 coding DNA: TGTGCCAGCAGCTCAGGACACACGACTGAAGCTTTCTTT.